These T cell receptor beta chains were read from a single sample in a study of blood T cell repertoires in COVID-19. The protocol was immunoSEQ multiplex PCR, while the TCRdb copy is restricted to in-frame clones and leaves out a portion. The sample records around 90,000 clones, 80% being singletons. Sample: peripheral blood. The receptors were sampled from a human donor in a cohort sampled during active COVID-19. Each CDR3 is given with its conserved first and last residue. A D gene is named only where the DNA matches it firmly. The listing skips clone size in some rows; elsewhere it reads once, few, many or a size class.

CASSFGTTATGELFF,TGTGCCAGCAGTTTTGGGACAACAGCTACCGGGGAGCTGTTTTTT,TRBV27,15,TRBJ2-2,-,-
CSVDRGTNEKLFF,TGCAGCGTTGACAGGGGAACTAATGAAAAACTGTTTTTT,TRBV29-1,13,TRBJ1-4,-,-
CASPPQGSGGTQYF,TGTGCCAGCCCACCGCAGGGGAGTGGAGGGACCCAGTACTTC,TRBV7-2,14,TRBJ2-5,once,-
CASSLVLQRRENWQFF,TGTGCCAGCAGCTTAGTATTACAGCGACGGGAGAACTGGCAGTTCTTC,TRBV11-2,16,TRBJ2-1,-,-
CASIPRGIGNTEAFF,TGTGCCAGTATTCCCAGGGGAATCGGCAACACTGAAGCTTTCTTT,TRBV19,15,TRBJ1-1,-,-
CASSVGSEDYGYTF,TGCGCCAGCAGCGTGGGGTCGGAGGACTATGGCTACACCTTC,TRBV5-1,14,TRBJ1-2,-,-
CASSSGGEQYF,TGTGCCAGCAGCTCCGGGGGCGAGCAGTACTTC,TRBV6-5,11,TRBJ2-7,-,-
CASSLGGTGEETQYF,TGCGCCAGCAGCTTGGGAGGGACAGGGGAAGAGACCCAGTACTTC,TRBV5-1,15,TRBJ2-5,-,TRBD1
CASSNRGTTYGELFF,TGTGCCAGCAGTAACAGGGGGACGACCTACGGGGAGCTGTTTTTT,TRBV6-5,15,TRBJ2-2,-,TRBD1
CASSQDSSGNTGELFF,TGTGCCAGCAGCCAAGATAGTAGCGGGAACACCGGGGAGCTGTTTTTT,TRBV4-2,16,TRBJ2-2,few,-
CASSTPGLATTDTQYF,TGCGCCAGCAGCACCCCGGGACTAGCGACGACAGATACGCAGTATTTT,TRBV5-1,16,TRBJ2-3,-,TRBD2
CASSEQSTIPNYGYTF,TGTGCCAGCAGTGAACAGAGCACTATCCCTAACTATGGCTACACCTTC,TRBV6-1,16,TRBJ1-2,-,-
CASSMAGVGTEQYF,TGTGCCAGTAGTATGGCGGGGGTAGGGACCGAGCAGTACTTC,TRBV19,14,TRBJ2-7,few,TRBD2
CASSVEARVFSGANVLTF,TGTGCCAGCAGCGTAGAAGCCAGGGTCTTCTCTGGGGCCAACGTCCTGACTTTC,TRBV9,18,TRBJ2-6,-,-
CASSLTGNEQPQHF,TGTGCCAGCAGCTTGACGGGGAATGAACAGCCCCAGCATTTT,TRBV11-2,14,TRBJ1-5,few,-
CASLPGGSGANVLTF,TGTGCCAGCTTACCCGGCGGGTCTGGGGCCAACGTCCTGACTTTC,TRBV18,15,TRBJ2-6,-,-
CAISDPGTTNEKLFF,TGTGCCATCAGTGATCCCGGGACAACTAATGAAAAACTGTTTTTT,TRBV10-3,15,TRBJ1-4,-,-
CASSLANGGHLQAFF,TGTGCCAGCAGCTTGGCCAATGGAGGCCACTTGCAAGCTTTCTTT,TRBV5-5,15,TRBJ1-1,-,-
CASSYGGQGSYEQYF,TGTGCCAGCAGTTACGGGGGACAGGGCTCCTACGAGCAGTACTTC,TRBV6-6,15,TRBJ2-7,-,TRBD1
CATSRDVSGVEQYF,TGTGCCACCAGCAGAGATGTGTCGGGGGTCGAGCAGTACTTC,TRBV15,14,TRBJ2-7,-,-
CASSKGTGGYEQYF,TGTGCCAGCAGCAAAGGGACAGGGGGCTACGAGCAGTACTTC,TRBV6-6,14,TRBJ2-7,-,TRBD1
CASSKSVAGGETQYF,TGTGCCAGCAGCAAAAGCGTAGCAGGAGGAGAGACCCAGTACTTC,TRBV21-1,15,TRBJ2-5,-,-
CASSRTSGKQFF,TGTGCCAGCAGCAGGACTAGCGGGAAGCAGTTCTTC,TRBV12-3/TRBV12-4,12,TRBJ2-1,-,TRBD2
CASSFSYSGGSYEQYF,TGTGCCAGCAGTTTTTCTTATAGCGGGGGCTCCTACGAGCAGTACTTC,TRBV28,16,TRBJ2-7,-,TRBD2
CSAVLNYEQYF,TGCAGTGCCGTCTTAAATTACGAGCAGTACTTC,TRBV20-1,11,TRBJ2-7,-,-
CASSPNREYGYTF,TGTGCCAGCAGCCCGAACAGGGAATACGGCTACACCTTC,TRBV2,13,TRBJ1-2,-,-
CASSFDRNTEAFF,TGTGCCAGCAGCTTTGATAGAAACACTGAAGCTTTCTTT,TRBV5-4,13,TRBJ1-1,-,-
CASRGSSSGADTQYF,TGTGCCAGCAGAGGGTCCTCCTCAGGGGCAGATACGCAGTATTTT,TRBV6-5,15,TRBJ2-3,-,-
CASSKTGGSETQYF,TGTGCCAGCAGTAAGACAGGGGGCAGTGAGACCCAGTACTTC,TRBV6-6,14,TRBJ2-5,-,TRBD1